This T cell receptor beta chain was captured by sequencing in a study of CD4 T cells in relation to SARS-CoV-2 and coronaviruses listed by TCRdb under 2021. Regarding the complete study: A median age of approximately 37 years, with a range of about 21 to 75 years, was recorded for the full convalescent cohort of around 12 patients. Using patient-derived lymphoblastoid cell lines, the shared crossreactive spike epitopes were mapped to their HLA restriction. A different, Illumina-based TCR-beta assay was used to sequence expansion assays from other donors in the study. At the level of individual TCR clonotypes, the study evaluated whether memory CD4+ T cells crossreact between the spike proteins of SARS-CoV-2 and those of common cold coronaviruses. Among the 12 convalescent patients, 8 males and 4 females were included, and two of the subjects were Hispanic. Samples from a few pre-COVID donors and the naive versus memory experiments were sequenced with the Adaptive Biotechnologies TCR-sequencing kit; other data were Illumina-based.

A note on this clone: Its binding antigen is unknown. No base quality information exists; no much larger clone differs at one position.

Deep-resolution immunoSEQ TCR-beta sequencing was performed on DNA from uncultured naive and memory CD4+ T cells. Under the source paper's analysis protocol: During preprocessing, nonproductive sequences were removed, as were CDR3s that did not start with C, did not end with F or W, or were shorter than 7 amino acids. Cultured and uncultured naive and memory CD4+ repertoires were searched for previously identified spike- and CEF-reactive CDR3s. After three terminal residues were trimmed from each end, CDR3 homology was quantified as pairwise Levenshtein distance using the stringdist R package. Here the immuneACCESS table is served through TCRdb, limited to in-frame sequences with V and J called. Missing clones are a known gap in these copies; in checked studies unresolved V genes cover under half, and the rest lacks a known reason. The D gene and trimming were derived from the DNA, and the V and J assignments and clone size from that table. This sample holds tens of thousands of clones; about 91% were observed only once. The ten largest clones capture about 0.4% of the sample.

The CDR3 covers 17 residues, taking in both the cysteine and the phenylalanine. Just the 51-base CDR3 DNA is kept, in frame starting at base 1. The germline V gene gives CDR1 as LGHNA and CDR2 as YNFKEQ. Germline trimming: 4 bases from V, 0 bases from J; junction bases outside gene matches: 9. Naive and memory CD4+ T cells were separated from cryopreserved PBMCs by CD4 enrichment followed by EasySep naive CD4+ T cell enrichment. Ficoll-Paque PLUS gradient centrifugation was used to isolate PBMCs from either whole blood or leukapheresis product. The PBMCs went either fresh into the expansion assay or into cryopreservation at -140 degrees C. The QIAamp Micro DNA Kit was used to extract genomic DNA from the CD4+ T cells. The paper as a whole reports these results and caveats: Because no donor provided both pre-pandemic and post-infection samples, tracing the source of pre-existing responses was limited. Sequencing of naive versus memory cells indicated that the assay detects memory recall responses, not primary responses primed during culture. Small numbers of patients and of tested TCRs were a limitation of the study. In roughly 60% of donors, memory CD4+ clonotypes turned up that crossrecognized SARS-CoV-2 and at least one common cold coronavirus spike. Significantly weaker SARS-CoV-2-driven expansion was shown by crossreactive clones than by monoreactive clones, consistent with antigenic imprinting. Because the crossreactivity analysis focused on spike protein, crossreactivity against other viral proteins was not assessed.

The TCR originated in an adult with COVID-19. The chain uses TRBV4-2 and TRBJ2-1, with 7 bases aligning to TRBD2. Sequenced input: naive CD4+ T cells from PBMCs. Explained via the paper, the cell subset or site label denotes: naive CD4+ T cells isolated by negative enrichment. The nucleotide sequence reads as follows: TGTGCCAGCAGCCGGGAGGGTGGGAGCTACTCCTACAATGAGCAGTTCTTC. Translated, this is CASSREGGSYSYNEQFF.